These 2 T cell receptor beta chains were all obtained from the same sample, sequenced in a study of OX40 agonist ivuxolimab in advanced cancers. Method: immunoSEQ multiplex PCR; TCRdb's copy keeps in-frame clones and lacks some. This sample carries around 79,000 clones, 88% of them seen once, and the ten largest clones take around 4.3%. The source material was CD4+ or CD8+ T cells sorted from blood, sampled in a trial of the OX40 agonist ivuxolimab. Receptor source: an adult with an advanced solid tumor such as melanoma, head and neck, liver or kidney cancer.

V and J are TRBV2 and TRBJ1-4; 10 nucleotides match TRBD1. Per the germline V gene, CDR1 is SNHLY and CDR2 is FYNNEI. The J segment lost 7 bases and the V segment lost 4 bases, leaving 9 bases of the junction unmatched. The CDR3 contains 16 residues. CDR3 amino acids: CASSVFGQGGGEKLFF. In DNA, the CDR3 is TGTGCCAGCAGTGTCTTCGGACAGGGGGGAGGTGAAAAACTGTTTTTT.

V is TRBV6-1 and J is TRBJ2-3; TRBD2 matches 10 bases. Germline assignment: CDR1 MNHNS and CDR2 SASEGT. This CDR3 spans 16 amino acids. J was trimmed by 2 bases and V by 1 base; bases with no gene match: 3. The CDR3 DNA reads TGTGCCAGCAGTGAAGTAGCGGGAGGATACACAGATACGCAGTATTTT. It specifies CASSEVAGGYTDTQYF.